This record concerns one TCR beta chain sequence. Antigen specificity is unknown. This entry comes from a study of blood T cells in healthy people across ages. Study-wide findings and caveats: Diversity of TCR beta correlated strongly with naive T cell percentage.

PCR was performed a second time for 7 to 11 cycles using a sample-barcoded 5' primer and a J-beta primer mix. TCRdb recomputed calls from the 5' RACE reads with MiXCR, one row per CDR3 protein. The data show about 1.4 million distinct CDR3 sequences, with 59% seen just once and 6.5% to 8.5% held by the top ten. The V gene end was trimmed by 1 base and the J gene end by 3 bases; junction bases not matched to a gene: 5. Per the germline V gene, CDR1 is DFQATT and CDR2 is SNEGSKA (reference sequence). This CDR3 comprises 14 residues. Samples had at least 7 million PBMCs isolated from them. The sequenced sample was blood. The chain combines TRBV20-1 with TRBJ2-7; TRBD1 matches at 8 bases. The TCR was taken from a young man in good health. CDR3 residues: CSARGRTGLYEQYF. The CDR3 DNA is TGCAGTGCTAGAGGCAGGACAGGGCTCTACGAGCAGTACTTC.